This T cell receptor beta chain was obtained from a study of control samples from healthy donors and cancer patients. The germline CDR1 and CDR2 sequences are LGHNA and YNFKEQ. After removal of 4 bases from V and 6 bases from J, the junction contained 20 bases not matched to a gene. The CDR3 totals 19 residues. Measured with immunoSEQ multiplex PCR; TCRdb has only the in-frame clones, and not every one. Here the sample spans 100,000 to 150,000 clones, 92% being singletons. A few counts support this clone. The chain recombines TRBV4-2 with TRBJ1-4; TRBD1 matches at 7 bases. Sequenced: PBMCs. The origin of this receptor is an elderly man with head and neck cancer. The CDR3 DNA follows: TGTGCCAGCAGCCCCGACCCATTGACAGGGAGGGGGGGATATGAAAAACTGTTTTTT. Its translation is CASSPDPLTGRGGYEKLFF.